This is a list of T cell receptor beta chains from one sample in a study of cytomegalovirus exposure and HLA in healthy donors. TCRdb's copy holds only in-frame clones and misses some; the assay was immunoSEQ multiplex PCR. The data contain 200,000 to 250,000 clones, 85% of them seen just once; the ten biggest clones take up over 1%. The sample was PBMCs. The receptors originated from a human donor in good health. CDR3s include the opening cysteine and the closing phenylalanine or tryptophan. Each record gives: D gene, V gene, clone size, J gene, CDR3 length, CDR3 DNA, CDR3 protein. A D gene is named only where the DNA matches it firmly. Clone size appears in some rows only: once, few, many, or a class for an expanded clone.

>TRBD1|TRBV15|.|TRBJ1-1|15
TGTGCCACCAGCAGAGATCGAACAGGGGAGGTTGAAGCTTTCTTT
CATSRDRTGEVEAFF
>TRBD1|TRBV9|.|TRBJ1-1|14
TGTGCCAGCAGCGTTGACAGGGTGAACACTGAAGCTTTCTTT
CASSVDRVNTEAFF
>.|TRBV2|.|TRBJ2-5|17
TGTGCCAGCAGTGCCCCTTTCTCCCGGGACTTCCAAGAGACCCAGTACTTC
CASSAPFSRDFQETQYF
>.|TRBV5-1|.|TRBJ1-5|15
TGCGCCAGCAGCTTCGGAGAGACTAGCAATCAGCCCCAGCATTTT
CASSFGETSNQPQHF
>TRBD1|TRBV6-5|.|TRBJ1-2|15
TGTGCCAGCAGCCTCCGGGACAGGGTCATGAGTGGCTACACCTTC
CASSLRDRVMSGYTF
>TRBD1|TRBV19|.|TRBJ1-2|17
TGTGCCAGTAGTTTTTCCGGGACAGGGCTGAATAACTATGGCTACACCTTC
CASSFSGTGLNNYGYTF
>TRBD2|TRBV29-1|.|TRBJ2-3|15
TGCAGCGTGGCTCAGACTAGCGGGGTTGGAGATACGCAGTATTTT
CSVAQTSGVGDTQYF
>TRBD1|TRBV5-3|once|TRBJ2-7|15
TGTGCCAGAAGCAAAACCGGACAGGACTCCTACGAGCAGTACTTC
CARSKTGQDSYEQYF
>.|TRBV4-1|once|TRBJ1-5|17
TGCGCCAGCAGCCAAGCTCTCGGCAGGGGAAGGGGCCAGCCCCAGCATTTT
CASSQALGRGRGQPQHF
>.|TRBV7-3|few|TRBJ1-1|13
TGTGCCAGCAGCCTGGGGGCGGGCACTGAAGCTTTCTTT
CASSLGAGTEAFF
>.|TRBV5-5|once|TRBJ1-2|16
TGTGCCAGCAGCCTAATCGACAGTTATTTTAACTATGGCTACACCTTC
CASSLIDSYFNYGYTF
>TRBD2|TRBV30|once|TRBJ2-7|16
TGTGCCTTCTCGGGACTAGCGGGAGAGAGCTCCTACGAGCAGTACTTC
CAFSGLAGESSYEQYF
>.|TRBV5-1|.|TRBJ1-2|15
TGCGCCAGCAGCTTGGACCGGAGGCCAATTGGGGGCTACACCTTC
CASSLDRRPIGGYTF
>TRBD2|TRBV28|.|TRBJ2-7|13
TGTGCCAGCAGCCCGGGGGGTAGATACGAGCAGTACTTC
CASSPGGRYEQYF
>.|TRBV5-6|.|TRBJ1-5|15
TGTGCCAGCAGCTTGAGGGACATCCGCAATCAGCCCCAGCATTTT
CASSLRDIRNQPQHF
>.|TRBV11-2|.|TRBJ2-1|14
TGTGCCAGCAGCTTAGAGTACTCCTACAATGAGCAGTTCTTC
CASSLEYSYNEQFF
>.|TRBV5-6|once|TRBJ2-1|16
TGTGCCAGCAGCTTGGCTCTGTCTAGCTTACACAATGAGCAGTTCTTC
CASSLALSSLHNEQFF
>TRBD2|TRBV4-3|.|TRBJ2-2|21
TGCGCCAGCAGCCAAGAAAAAGCGGGACTAGCGGGAGGGTTAAACACCGGGGAGCTGTTTTTT
CASSQEKAGLAGGLNTGELFF
>.|TRBV13|.|TRBJ2-7|14
TGTGCCAGCTCGAATGAGGGCAGCTCCTACGAGCAGTACTTC
CASSNEGSSYEQYF
>.|TRBV6-5|.|TRBJ2-3|16
TGTGCCAGCAGTTACTGGGGGGGGCGTCAGACAGATACGCAGTATTTT
CASSYWGGRQTDTQYF
>.|TRBV6-6|few|TRBJ2-1|14
TGTGCCAGCAGTTACCGGACTACCTACAATGAGCAGTTCTTC
CASSYRTTYNEQFF
>TRBD2|TRBV5-4|.|TRBJ2-7|15
TGTGCCAGCAGCTCGGGACTAGCGGGATCCTACGAGCAGTACTTC
CASSSGLAGSYEQYF
>TRBD2|TRBV18|.|TRBJ2-3|17
TGTGCCAGCTCACCATACCCCCTAGCGGCGTCCGGTGATACGCAGTATTTT
CASSPYPLAASGDTQYF
>.|TRBV7-2|.|TRBJ2-7|12
TGTGCCAGCAGCTTGGCACAGGGAAGGAGTAACTTC
CASSLAQGRSNF
>TRBD2|TRBV7-2|.|TRBJ2-7|16
TGTGCCAGCAGCTGGGTGGGACTAGGGCCAGCCTACGAGCAGTACTTC
CASSWVGLGPAYEQYF
>.|TRBV6-5|.|TRBJ1-1|14
TGTGCCAGCAGTTACGAGGGTCGGGACACTGAAGCTTTCTTT
CASSYEGRDTEAFF
>TRBD1|TRBV13|.|TRBJ2-7|16
TGTGCCAGCAGCTTAGGGGCCGGGACAGGGTACGACGAGCAGTACTTC
CASSLGAGTGYDEQYF
>.|TRBV19|once|TRBJ1-1|16
TGTGCCAGTAGTATAAGGGGGTTGGCCATGAACACTGAAGCTTTCTTT
CASSIRGLAMNTEAFF
>.|TRBV4-2|.|TRBJ2-5|15
TGTGCCAGCAGCCAAGATGGGGCCGACCAAGAGACCCAGTACTTC
CASSQDGADQETQYF
>.|TRBV4-3|few|TRBJ2-3|16
TGCGCCAGCAGCCAAGATTACGGGCGGGGACCAGATACGCAGTATTTT
CASSQDYGRGPDTQYF
>.|TRBV6-1|.|TRBJ2-7|13
TGTGCCAGCAGTGAAGATCCCTACTACGAGCAGTACTTC
CASSEDPYYEQYF